This TCR beta chain was identified in a study of tumor-infiltrating lymphocytes in primary liver carcinoma. Background on the study: Male and female patients aged 30 to 69 years made up the cohort. Study outcomes and limitations: The samples were not sorted (they were bulk), so CD4+ and CD8+ repertoires were not compared.

Germline assignment: CDR1 MNHNS and CDR2 SASEGT. There are 16 residues in the CDR3. The V gene end was trimmed by 6 bases and the J gene end by 5 bases; junction bases not matched to a gene: 11. Production of TCR beta cDNA used roughly 480 ng total RNA together with a constant-region primer. Three nested multiplex PCR rounds, a slightly modified ARM-PCR method, built the TCR beta libraries. The opening two PCR rounds, about 10 cycles each, paired TRBV1-TRBV30 forward primers with a C-beta reverse primer. Each CDR3 protein is one row after TCRdb ran MiXCR on the multiplex PCR reads. The sample has over 250,000 distinct CDR3 sequences, around three fifths seen once. On this clonotype itself: As yet, its antigen is unknown. A clone one base away is much larger, so this may be a read error.

Germline DNA was also extracted, while the blood RNA originated from unsorted whole blood. Enrolled patients were chronically infected with HBV and treatment-naive. This clonotype originated in a woman in her thirties with primary liver carcinoma and hepatitis B virus infection. Material for sequencing was peripheral blood. The rearrangement uses TRBV6-1 and TRBJ1-3; 9 nucleotides agree with TRBD1. CDR3 sequence (DNA): TGTGCCAGCAGAATGTGGACAGGGGCGCGTAGAAACACCATATATTTT. It translates to CASRMWTGARRNTIYF.